Presented here are 30 T cell receptor beta chains from one specimen sequenced in a study of T cell repertoires in cytomegalovirus infection. No antigen has been identified for these receptors. MiXCR was run by TCRdb on the reads, yielding one entry per CDR3 protein. Among around 750,000 distinct CDR3 sequences listed, around a third were seen once. The material sequenced was cultured CD8+ T cells from PBMCs, taken from culture after CMV antigen stimulation. Receptor source: a human donor in good health (CMV status not recorded). Some clones in this sample may be carry-over from other donors' samples.

This clonotype was seen a few times. The chain couples TRBV6-5 to TRBJ1-2, with 11 bases aligning to TRBD1. This CDR3 region has 17 residues. Unmatched junction bases numbered 17, after V lost 8 bases and J lost 6 bases. Germline V gene lookup returns CDR1 MNHEY and CDR2 SVGAGI. The CDR3 sequence: CASLKGTGGISRDGYTF. The CDR3 DNA is TGTGCCAGCCTCAAGGGGACAGGGGGAATAAGTAGAGATGGCTACACCTTC.

V is TRBV9 and J is TRBJ1-1; TRBD1 aligns across 9 bases. The CDR3 covers 16 residues. Germline V CDR1 and CDR2: SGDLS, YYNGEE. V lost 3 bases and J lost 1; bases outside the gene matches: 7. Here the CDR3 DNA reads TGTGCCAGCAGCGAACGGACAGGGGAGTGGAACACTGAAGCTTTCTTT. This translates into CASSERTGEWNTEAFF.

This clonotype was detected a few times. The chain uses TRBV6-6 and TRBJ1-1, with TRBD1 matching 9 bases. The CDR3 runs to 16 residues. J gave up 10 bases and V 5 bases, and 17 bases lay outside the gene matches. Looked up from germline, CDR1 is MNHNY and CDR2 is SVGAGI (reference sequence). The CDR3 loop is CASSTIIGQGLPGAFF. In DNA form, the CDR3 reads TGTGCCAGCAGTACGATAATAGGACAGGGGCTACCCGGAGCTTTCTTT.

This clonotype was observed a handful of times. The chain recombines TRBV6-2 or TRBV6-3 with TRBJ2-1; D gene uncertain. The germline V gene has CDR1 MNHEY and CDR2 SVGEGT. This CDR3 has 14 residues. V was clipped by 0 bases and J by 4 bases, with 7 bases between them. CDR3 sequence reads: CASSYSGVYNEQFF. CDR3 DNA sequence: TGTGCCAGCAGTTACTCTGGGGTGTACAATGAGCAGTTCTTC.

The chain employs TRBV6-6 and TRBJ2-7, with TRBD2 as a possible D gene (7 bases). Trimming shortened V by 2 bases and J by 5 bases, and 16 bases separated the two germline ends. Germline V gene sequence: CDR1 MNHNY, CDR2 SVGAGI (reference sequence). This CDR3 has 15 amino acids. The CDR3 bases are TGTGCCAGCAGTTACCCTAGGGGGGGGTTGGACGAGCAGTACTTC. Its translation: CASSYPRGGLDEQYF.

The chain carries TRBV10-3 and TRBJ1-2; 7 bases are a match to TRBD1. Germline V gene lookup returns CDR1 ENHRY and CDR2 SYGVKD. Losses at the gene ends were 7 bases for V and 2 bases for J; bases not matched to a gene: 28. This CDR3 is 21 amino acids long. This CDR3 reads CAIKVLGTATIADVKNYGYTF. As DNA, the CDR3 is TGTGCCATCAAGGTCCTCGGGACAGCGACAATAGCGGACGTCAAAAACTATGGCTACACCTTC.

DNA of the CDR3: TGTGCCAGCAGTACCGGGACAGGGTCCTCTGGGGCCAACGTCCTGACTTTC. Encoded protein: CASSTGTGSSGANVLTF. The V and J genes are TRBV6-5 and TRBJ2-6; 9 bases match TRBD1. Losses at the gene ends were 5 bases for V and 0 bases for J; bases not matched to a gene: 5. The CDR3 extends over 17 amino acids. Germline CDR1 is MNHEY and CDR2 is SVGAGI.

The rearrangement joins TRBV12-5 to TRBJ2-1, with 8 bases fitting TRBD1. CDR1 and CDR2 from the germline V gene are LGHNT and FRNRAP. This CDR3 has 14 residues. Trimming removed 6 bases from V and 4 bases from J; junction bases left unmatched: 5. The CDR3 sequence: CASGHRGRYNEQFF. The CDR3 nucleotides are TGTGCTAGTGGCCACAGGGGGAGATACAATGAGCAGTTCTTC.

This clonotype was seen a handful of times. This rearrangement joins TRBV5-1 to TRBJ2-3; D gene uncertain. Germline loops: CDR1 SGHRS, CDR2 YFSETQ. Trimming cost V 1 base and J 0 bases, with 15 bases left between them. There are 17 residues in the CDR3. The CDR3 DNA follows: TGCGCCAGCAGCTTGTATCCCTATCCTCCTAGCACAGATACGCAGTATTTT. Translation gives CASSLYPYPPSTDTQYF.

The rearrangement joins TRBV19 to TRBJ1-5; no clear D. The CDR3 covers 15 residues. The V end lost 5 bases, the J end lost 5 bases, and 16 bases lay between the germline ends. Germline-derived CDR1 and CDR2 are LNHDA and SQIVND (reference sequence). CDR3 loop: CASSYGPRYHQPQHF. CDR3 in DNA: TGTGCCAGTAGTTACGGACCCCGGTATCATCAGCCCCAGCATTTT.

The chain recombines TRBV2 with TRBJ1-1; 11 bases agree with TRBD1. The CDR3 spans 19 residues. Trimming at V came to 6 bases and at J to 0 bases, leaving 15 bases not matched to a gene. The V gene's germline CDR1 is SNHLY and CDR2 FYNNEI. CDR3 residues: CASREVPGQGEVMNTEAFF. CDR3 nucleotide sequence: TGTGCCAGCAGAGAGGTCCCGGGACAGGGGGAGGTAATGAACACTGAAGCTTTCTTT.

V is TRBV27 and J is TRBJ2-7; tentative D call: TRBD2 (5 bases). Germline CDR1 reads MNHEY; CDR2 reads SMNVEV (reference sequence). CDR3 length: 14 residues. V dropped 0 bases and J dropped 3 bases, with 9 bases sitting between them. CDR3 nucleotide sequence: TGTGCCAGCAGTTTATCGTCACGGGGCTACGAGCAGTACGTC. It encodes CASSLSSRGYEQYV.

This clonotype was detected many times. The genes are TRBV4-1 and TRBJ2-7; TRBD2 matches 9 bases. The CDR3 is made up of 16 amino acids. Germline assignment: CDR1 MGHRA and CDR2 YSYEKL. The J segment lost 7 bases and the V segment lost 1 base, leaving 11 bases of the junction unmatched. The CDR3 region is CASSQVGASGVYEQYV. CDR3 nucleotide sequence: TGCGCCAGCAGCCAAGTAGGGGCTAGCGGGGTTTATGAGCAGTACGTC.

This chain links TRBV11-2 with TRBJ1-2; D gene uncertain. Trimming took off 2 bases at V and 0 bases at J, with 7 bases between the two ends. The CDR3 contains 14 residues. In germline, CDR1 is SGHAT, CDR2 FQNNGV. In DNA form, the CDR3 reads TGTGCCAGCAGCTTAATTACGGCTAACTATGGCTACACCTTC. Its protein is CASSLITANYGYTF.

The rearrangement uses TRBV7-9 and TRBJ2-3, with a tentative D call TRBD2 (5 bases). The CDR3 is 13 residues long. V gave up 5 bases and J gave up 3 bases, with 9 bases separating them. Germline V gene sequence: CDR1 SEHNR, CDR2 FQNEAQ (reference sequence). Here the CDR3 reads CASSPEVTDTQYF. The CDR3 DNA follows: TGTGCCAGCAGCCCGGAGGTGACAGATACGCAGTATTTT.

In its sample, this clonotype was seen a few times. The rearrangement joins TRBV27 to TRBJ2-1, with 8 bases identical to TRBD2. Germline CDR1 is MNHEY and CDR2 is SMNVEV (reference sequence). This CDR3 region has 15 residues. Unmatched junction bases numbered 7, after V lost 2 bases and J lost 7 bases. CDR3 amino acids: CASSLLGGGGNEQFF. CDR3 DNA: TGTGCCAGCAGTTTACTCGGGGGGGGAGGGAATGAGCAGTTCTTC.

The J gene is TRBJ2-3, the V gene TRBV12-3 or TRBV12-4; 14 bases are a match to TRBD2. V dropped 5 bases and J dropped 5; count of bases not matched to a gene: 0. CDR3 length: 14 amino acids. CDR3: CASSGTSGGDTQYF. In DNA form, the CDR3 reads TGTGCCAGCAGTGGGACTAGCGGGGGAGATACGCAGTATTTT.

The J gene is TRBJ2-7, the V gene TRBV4-2; no reliable D call. The V end lost 2 bases, the J end lost 6 bases, and 17 bases lay between the germline ends. Looked up from germline, CDR1 is LGHNA and CDR2 is YNFKEQ. The CDR3 sequence is 15 residues long. CDR3: CASSQPAQIPVEQYF. The DNA for the CDR3 is TGTGCCAGCAGCCAACCCGCCCAAATCCCTGTCGAGCAGTACTTC.

The chain couples TRBV4-1 to TRBJ2-2, with D perhaps TRBD1 (5 bases). Germline assignment: CDR1 MGHRA and CDR2 YSYEKL. V dropped 4 bases and J dropped 1 base, with 16 bases sitting between them. The CDR3 runs to 17 residues. The CDR3 region has the DNA TGCGCCAGCAGCCTTGGCGGCAGGGCATTGAACACCGGGGAGCTGTTTTTT. It is translated as CASSLGGRALNTGELFF.

The chain recombines TRBV6-1 with TRBJ2-5; no definite D call. CDR3 length: 12 amino acids. Germline loops: CDR1 MNHNS, CDR2 SASEGT. Trimming took 7 bases from V and 4 from J, leaving 10 bases between them. The CDR3 sequence: CASMGSRETQYF. As DNA, the CDR3 is TGTGCCAGCATGGGTTCTAGAGAGACCCAGTACTTC.

This rearrangement joins TRBV4-1 to TRBJ2-5, with TRBD1 matching 7 bases. The germline gives CDR1 MGHRA, CDR2 YSYEKL. Trimming at V came to 5 bases and at J to 3 bases, leaving 15 bases not matched to a gene. This CDR3 is 17 amino acids long. The chain's CDR3 is CASSSKGPGTAEETQYF. The CDR3 nucleotides read TGCGCCAGCAGCTCCAAAGGGCCCGGGACAGCGGAAGAGACCCAGTACTTC.

This clonotype has a count of ten or more. The rearrangement uses TRBV7-2 and TRBJ2-7, with 10 nucleotides matching TRBD2. V shed 4 bases and J 4 bases; nucleotides not matched to a gene: 7. CDR1 is SGHTA and CDR2 is FQGNSA in the germline V gene. The CDR3 has 15 residues. The CDR3 region has the DNA TGTGCCAGCAGCTCGGCTAGCGGGGGACTGTACGAGCAGTACTTC. Encoded protein: CASSSASGGLYEQYF.

The CDR3 DNA follows: TGTGCCAGCAGTGTCACCTCCGGGACAGGGATCTACAATGAGCAGTTCTTC. Translating gives CASSVTSGTGIYNEQFF. The chain joins TRBV6-6 to TRBJ2-1; 9 bases fit TRBD1. CDR1 is MNHNY and CDR2 is SVGAGI in the germline V gene (reference sequence). This CDR3 comprises 17 residues. V shed 5 bases and J 3 bases; nucleotides not matched to a gene: 11.

This chain links TRBV6-1 with TRBJ2-7; tentative D call: TRBD2 (5 bases). Trimming left V 3 bases short and J 1 base short, with 19 bases between. The CDR3 spans 17 residues. Germline CDR1 reads MNHNS; CDR2 reads SASEGT. CDR3 in DNA: TGTGCCAGCAGTGACATCGGGATTGGCACCAGGTCCTACGAGCAGTACGTC. It yields the protein CASSDIGIGTRSYEQYV.

The chain combines TRBV2 with TRBJ2-7, with TRBD1 as a possible D gene (6 bases). Germline loops: CDR1 SNHLY, CDR2 FYNNEI. The V and J ends lost 5 bases and 2 bases respectively, with 13 bases between them. This CDR3 is 14 amino acids long. The DNA of the CDR3 is TGTGCCAGCAGTTTCCGGGACAAGACCTACGAGCAGTACTTC. Translated, it gives CASSFRDKTYEQYF.

This sequence joins TRBV7-2 and TRBJ1-4, with a possible D match to TRBD1 (5 bases). The germline CDR1 and CDR2 sequences are SGHTA and FQGNSA. Trimming shortened V by 5 bases and J by 0 bases, and 16 bases separated the two germline ends. This CDR3 has 17 residues. The CDR3 reads CASSPYDGAATNEKLFF. The CDR3 region has the DNA TGTGCCAGCAGCCCGTATGATGGGGCCGCAACTAATGAAAAACTGTTTTTT.

CDR3 nucleotides: TGTGCCAGCAGGCCGGCGGGGGCCAGCGGGGAGCTGTTTTTT. It translates to CASRPAGASGELFF. V gene TRBV6-5 combines with J gene TRBJ2-2, with D perhaps TRBD2 (7 bases). The CDR3 sequence is 14 residues long. Germline lookup yields CDR1 MNHEY and CDR2 SVGAGI. V was clipped by 6 bases and J by 7 bases, with 15 bases between them.

This clonotype turned up a few times. J is TRBJ2-2 and V is TRBV28; TRBD2 matches at 9 bases. With 10 bases clipped from V and 0 bases from J, the junction kept 12 bases outside the gene matches. The CDR3 has 17 residues. Germline CDR1 MDHEN, CDR2 SYDVKM. The CDR3 here is CATLMWLAGANTGELFF. CDR3 sequence (DNA): TGTGCCACCCTAATGTGGTTAGCGGGGGCGAACACCGGGGAGCTGTTTTTT.

The chain uses TRBV12-3 or TRBV12-4 and TRBJ1-3; D is undetermined. V lost 0 bases and J lost 1, with 13 bases in between. There are 17 residues in the CDR3. The CDR3 DNA reads TGTGCCAGCAGTTTAGCGCTAAGGGCAGCTTCTGGAAACACCATATATTTT. Protein product: CASSLALRAASGNTIYF.

CDR3 in DNA: TGTGCCATCAGTGATAGGTCGACAGGGGGTCTACCTAATGAAAAACTGTTTTTT. Translation: CAISDRSTGGLPNEKLFF. The rearrangement links TRBV10-3 to TRBJ1-4; TRBD1 matches 9 bases. The CDR3 totals 18 residues. CDR1 ENHRY and CDR2 SYGVKD come from the germline V gene. J gave up 3 bases and V 3 bases, and 11 bases lay outside the gene matches.